Listed here are 27 T cell receptor beta chains from one sample, sequenced in a study of shared clonotypes between healthy human individuals. Clones were sequenced by immunoSEQ multiplex PCR, and TCRdb holds only the in-frame ones, with some missing. The sample lists fewer than 1.6 million clones; 98% were seen once. Sequencing used naive CD4+ T cells sorted from blood. The sample's subset: CD45RA+ positively selected. The receptors were gathered from a man younger than 40 in good health.

The chain links TRBV27 to TRBJ2-1, with TRBD2 matching over 7 bases. CDR3 size: 14 residues. In germline, CDR1 is MNHEY, CDR2 SMNVEV (reference sequence). Trimming took 5 bases from V and 0 from J; bases not matched to a gene: 1. The CDR3 spells CASSRGDSYNEQFF. The CDR3 DNA reads as TGTGCCAGCAGTCGGGGGGACTCCTACAATGAGCAGTTCTTC.

The CDR3, as DNA: TGTGCCAGTAGTACCGGAGGGCCGAACACCGGGGAGCTGTTTTTT. Its protein is CASSTGGPNTGELFF. The chain is built from TRBV19 and TRBJ2-2, with a tentative D call TRBD2 (6 bases). CDR1 and CDR2 (germline): LNHDA, SQIVND (reference sequence). CDR3 size: 15 residues. V shed 4 bases and J shed 0 bases, with 9 bases lying between them.

This sequence joins TRBV29-1 and TRBJ2-5; 8 bases map to TRBD1. The trim removed 2 bases at V and 5 bases at J, leaving 4 bases unmatched. Germline V lookup: CDR1 SQVTM, CDR2 ANQGSEA. The CDR3 covers 13 residues. The CDR3 DNA follows: TGCAGCGTTGAACCCGACAGGGGTGAGACCCAGTACTTC. Its translation: CSVEPDRGETQYF. Supplemented by reference TRBV29-1 and TRBJ2-5, the full variable domain reads SAVISQKPSRDICQRGTSLTIQCQVDSQVTMMFWYRQQPGQSLTLIATANQGSEATYESGFVIDKFPISRPNLTFSTLTVSNMSPEDSSIYLCSVEPDRGETQYFGPGTRLLVL.

The V call is TRBV27, the J call TRBJ2-6; D is ambiguous. The germline V and J ends were trimmed by 6 bases and 0 bases, with 9 bases remaining between them. Germline-derived CDR1 and CDR2 are MNHEY and SMNVEV (reference sequence). CDR3 length: 15 residues. CDR3 nucleotide sequence: TGTGCCAGCAGCTGGGTTAGCTCTGGGGCCAACGTCCTGACTTTC. Translated, it gives CASSWVSSGANVLTF. The full variable domain, its missing parts supplied by reference TRBV27 and TRBJ2-6, is EAQVTQNPRYLITVTGKKLTVTCSQNMNHEYMSWYRQDPGLGLRQIYYSMNVEVTDKGDVPEGYKVSRKEKRNFPLILESPSPNQTSLYFCASSWVSSGANVLTFGAGSRLTVL.

This chain links TRBV10-3 with TRBJ2-1, with 13 bases aligning to TRBD2. Unmatched junction bases numbered 1, after V lost 3 bases and J lost 2 bases. This CDR3 region has 16 residues. Germline V CDR1 and CDR2: ENHRY, SYGVKD. The CDR3 loop is CAISDGTSGTYNEQFF. CDR3 nucleotide sequence: TGTGCCATCAGTGATGGGACTAGCGGGACCTACAATGAGCAGTTCTTC.

This rearrangement joins TRBV7-9 to TRBJ2-4; D may match TRBD1 or TRBD2 (5 bases each). CDR3 length equals 17 residues. Germline V lookup: CDR1 SEHNR, CDR2 FQNEAQ (reference sequence). V was cut by 2 bases and J by 0 bases, with 14 bases left in between. The CDR3: CASSLTGTLLAKNIQYF. In DNA form, the CDR3 reads TGTGCCAGCAGCTTAACCGGGACCCTCTTAGCCAAAAACATTCAGTACTTC.

The chain couples TRBV28 to TRBJ2-7, with D possibly TRBD2 on 7 matching bases. The germline V gene encodes CDR1 MDHEN and CDR2 SYDVKM. The CDR3 length is 14 residues. The ends were cut back, 6 bases at V and 4 bases at J, with 16 bases in the middle. The chain's CDR3 is CASSRWGGRYEQYF. In DNA form, the CDR3 reads TGTGCCAGCAGCAGATGGGGGGGCAGATACGAGCAGTACTTC.

The V gene is TRBV7-9, the J gene TRBJ1-1, with a possible D match to TRBD1 (5 bases). Germline CDR1 reads SEHNR; CDR2 reads FQNEAQ (reference sequence). The V and J ends lost 2 bases and 1 base respectively, with 11 bases between them. CDR3 length: 15 amino acids. In DNA, the CDR3 is TGTGCCAGCAGCTTAAGGGCAGGGACGAACACTGAAGCTTTCTTT. It yields the protein CASSLRAGTNTEAFF.

This chain joins TRBV18 and TRBJ2-3; TRBD1 agrees at 9 bases. CDR1 and CDR2 from the germline V gene are KGHSH and LQKENI. Germline trimming cut 5 bases from V and 7 bases from J; bases unmatched to any gene: 16. This CDR3 spans 17 amino acids. The CDR3 DNA follows: TGTGCCAGCTCAGTCACCCCGGGACAGGGACCTCCGAATACGCAGTATTTT. It translates to CASSVTPGQGPPNTQYF.

The chain employs TRBV10-3 and TRBJ2-7, with D perhaps matching TRBD1 or TRBD2 (6 bases each). There are 15 residues in the CDR3. V lost 0 bases, J lost 6 bases, and 15 bases lay in between. Germline V lookup: CDR1 ENHRY, CDR2 SYGVKD. DNA of the CDR3: TGTGCCATCAGTGAGTCTGCCAAAGGGGGAGGCGAGCAGTACTTC. Encoded protein: CAISESAKGGGEQYF.

The chain combines TRBV7-9 with TRBJ2-2, with 12 bases aligning to TRBD2. With V trimmed by 3 bases and J by 0 bases, 8 bases remained unmatched. The CDR3 is made up of 19 amino acids. Germline V lookup: CDR1 SEHNR, CDR2 FQNEAQ (reference sequence). CDR3 nucleotide sequence: TGTGCCAGCAGCTTTAGGGCTAGCGGGAGGGCGACGAACACCGGGGAGCTGTTTTTT. It encodes CASSFRASGRATNTGELFF.

The rearrangement uses TRBV30 and TRBJ1-5; D is ambiguous. This CDR3 contains 13 residues. Deletions cut 0 bases from V and 4 bases from J, with 7 bases between. Germline CDR1 reads GTSNPN; CDR2 reads SVGIG (reference sequence). The CDR3 here is CAWSVDGNQPQHF. CDR3 DNA sequence: TGTGCCTGGAGTGTAGATGGGAATCAGCCCCAGCATTTT.

The J gene is TRBJ1-1, the V gene TRBV28, with D maybe TRBD1 (5 bases). The germline V gene has CDR1 MDHEN and CDR2 SYDVKM. The CDR3 loop spans 14 amino acids. CDR3 coding DNA: TGTGCTATCAGGGAGGGGTTTAAGGGCACTGAAGCTTTCTTT. Protein: CAIREGFKGTEAFF.

The chain joins TRBV5-1 to TRBJ2-2; D is possibly TRBD1 or TRBD2 (5 bases each). Trimming removed 4 bases at V and 4 bases at J, with 14 bases between. The CDR3 length is 15 residues. Germline V gives CDR1 SGHRS, CDR2 YFSETQ. The CDR3 DNA is TGCGCCAGCAGCAACCTGACTACAGGCACCGGGGAGCTGTTTTTT. Protein product: CASSNLTTGTGELFF.

The chain uses TRBV6-5 and TRBJ1-1, with D possibly matching TRBD1 (5 bases). CDR3 size: 14 residues. CDR1 is MNHEY, CDR2 SVGAGI, per germline. Between the trimmed V and J ends, which lost 2 bases and 3 bases, there was a span of 10 bases. The CDR3 region is CASSYPGLDTEAFF. In nucleotides, the CDR3 is TGTGCCAGCAGTTACCCAGGGCTAGACACTGAAGCTTTCTTT.

The rearrangement uses TRBV27 and TRBJ2-7; possibly TRBD2 for D (6 bases). This CDR3 has 15 amino acids. The V end was cut by 4 bases, the J end by 7 bases, with 20 bases between. Germline assignment: CDR1 MNHEY and CDR2 SMNVEV (reference sequence). The CDR3 region has the DNA TGTGCCAGCAGTTCCCTCGGGCTAGGGGCGGGAGAGCAGTACTTC. Encoded protein: CASSSLGLGAGEQYF.

This sequence joins TRBV9 and TRBJ2-7; a possible D gene is TRBD1 (5 bases). The CDR3 runs to 16 residues. Trimming removed 3 bases at V and 1 base at J, with 17 bases between. Germline lookup yields CDR1 SGDLS and CDR2 YYNGEE. CDR3 nucleotide sequence: TGTGCCAGCAGCGCAGGGCCCGCGGCGAATTCCTACGAGCAGTACTTC. Translated, it gives CASSAGPAANSYEQYF.

This chain links TRBV15 with TRBJ2-7, with 7 bases that match TRBD1. The V gene's germline CDR1 is LNHNV and CDR2 YYDKDF (reference sequence). CDR3 length equals 14 residues. The V gene end was trimmed by 1 base and the J gene end by 7 bases; junction bases not matched to a gene: 7. In DNA form, the CDR3 reads TGTGCCACCAGCAGAGTTACAGGGGTGGATGAGCAGTACTTC. This gives the protein CATSRVTGVDEQYF. Using reference TRBV15 and TRBJ2-7 for the parts outside the CDR3, the full variable domain is DAMVIQNPRYQVTQFGKPVTLSCSQTLNHNVMYWYQQKSSQAPKLLFHYYDKDFNNEADTPDNFQSRRPNTSFCFLDIRSPGLGDTAMYLCATSRVTGVDEQYFGPGTRLTVT.

This clone is a singleton in its sample. V is TRBV30 and J is TRBJ2-7; 9 bases line up with TRBD2. Per the germline V gene, CDR1 is GTSNPN and CDR2 is SVGIG (reference sequence). The CDR3 consists of 17 residues. The V segment lost 0 bases and the J segment 7 bases; nucleotides outside the gene matches: 16. CDR3 protein: CAWSVPGGSGGRREQYF. The CDR3 nucleotides are TGTGCCTGGAGTGTACCAGGAGGTAGCGGGGGACGGAGGGAGCAGTACTTC. The complete variable domain, with remaining parts taken from reference TRBV30 and TRBJ2-7, reads SQTIHQWPATLVQPVGSPLSLECTVEGTSNPNLYWYRQAAGRGLQLLFYSVGIGQISSEVPQNLSASRPQDRQFILSSKKLLLSDSGFYLCAWSVPGGSGGRREQYFGPGTRLTVT.

This chain connects TRBV10-3 to TRBJ2-3; the match to TRBD2 covers 7 bases. CDR3 size: 15 residues. The germline gives CDR1 ENHRY, CDR2 SYGVKD. Here the CDR3 DNA reads TGTGCTACATCCGGCCTAGCGGAGAGCACAGATACGCAGTATTTT. This codes for CATSGLAESTDTQYF.

A single count supports this clone. CDR3 in DNA: TGCGCCAGCAGCTTTTCAGTCTTAAGCTCTGGGGCCAACGTCCTGACTTTC. This translates into CASSFSVLSSGANVLTF. This chain links TRBV5-1 with TRBJ2-6, with D unresolved. The V gene lost 2 bases and the J gene lost 0 bases, with 12 bases spanning the gap. The CDR3 contains 17 residues. CDR1 is SGHRS, CDR2 YFSETQ, per germline.

CDR3 DNA: TGTGCCAGCAGAGCTTACAGCGACATCTCCTACGAGCAGTACTTC. Amino acid sequence: CASRAYSDISYEQYF. The V call is TRBV6-1, the J call TRBJ2-7, with D unclear. With 6 bases removed from V and 0 bases from J, the gap between germline ends came to 15 bases. The CDR3 is 15 residues long. Germline-derived CDR1 and CDR2 are MNHNS and SASEGT.

The table lists this clone with a count of one. The chain recombines TRBV4-3 with TRBJ2-1, with 11 positions matching TRBD2. The CDR3 is made up of 16 amino acids. The V and J ends lost 3 bases and 4 bases, in that order; junction bases with no gene match: 5. CDR1 and CDR2 from the germline V gene are LGHNA and YSLEER. The DNA of the CDR3 is TGCGCCAGCAGCCACTTACTAGCGGGAGCGTACAATGAGCAGTTCTTC. It specifies CASSHLLAGAYNEQFF.

The CDR3 region has the DNA TGTGCCAGCAGTTCCATTCCCAGGGGGAAAGAAGCTTTCTTT. It encodes CASSSIPRGKEAFF. The rearrangement links TRBV6-6 to TRBJ1-1; TRBD1 agrees at 7 bases. After removal of 4 bases from V and 8 bases from J, the junction contained 10 bases not matched to a gene. The V gene's germline CDR1 is MNHNY and CDR2 SVGAGI (reference sequence). The CDR3 is 14 amino acids.

V is TRBV9 and J is TRBJ2-1; perhaps TRBD2 as D (6 bases). This CDR3 has 16 residues. From germline, CDR1 is SGDLS and CDR2 YYNGEE. V was trimmed by 4 bases and J by 5 bases, leaving 19 bases between them. DNA of the CDR3: TGTGCCAGCAGCCCCCAGAGCCCGGGACTTCACAATGAGCAGTTCTTC. Amino acid sequence: CASSPQSPGLHNEQFF.

The V call is TRBV7-2, the J call TRBJ2-2, with 8 bases that match TRBD2. Germline loops: CDR1 SGHTA, CDR2 FQGNSA. With 4 bases clipped from V and 6 bases from J, the junction kept 4 bases outside the gene matches. The CDR3 totals 14 residues. CDR3 coding DNA: TGTGCCAGCAGCTCTAGCGGGTTCGCCGGGGAGCTGTTTTTT. This translates into CASSSSGFAGELFF.

A word on this clone: An end of the junction differs from the germline gene, which may be a read error. This sample also contains other DNA sequences that code for the same CDR3. The rearrangement uses TRBV15 and TRBJ1-5; TRBD1 matches at 9 bases. CDR1 LNHNV and CDR2 YYDKDF come from the germline V gene (reference sequence). This CDR3 has 14 amino acids. The CDR3 loop reads CATSRTGAKQPQHF. CDR3 sequence (DNA): TGTGCCACTAGCAGGACAGGGGCTAAGCAGCCCCAGCATTTT. Full variable domain (rest looked up from reference TRBV15 and TRBJ1-5): DAMVIQNPRYQVTQFGKPVTLSCSQTLNHNVMYWYQQKSSQAPKLLFHYYDKDFNNEADTPDNFQSRRPNTSFCFLDIRSPGLGDTAMYLCATSRTGAKQPQHFGDGTRLSIL.